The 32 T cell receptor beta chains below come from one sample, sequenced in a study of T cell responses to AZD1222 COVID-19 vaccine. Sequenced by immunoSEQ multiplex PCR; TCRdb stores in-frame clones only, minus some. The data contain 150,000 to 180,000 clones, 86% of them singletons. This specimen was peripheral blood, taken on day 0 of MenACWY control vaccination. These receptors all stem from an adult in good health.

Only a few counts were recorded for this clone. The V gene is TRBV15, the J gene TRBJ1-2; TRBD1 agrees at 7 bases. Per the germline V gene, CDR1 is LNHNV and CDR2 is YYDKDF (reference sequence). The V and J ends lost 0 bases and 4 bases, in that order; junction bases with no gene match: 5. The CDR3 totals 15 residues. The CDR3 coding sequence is TGTGCCACCAGCAGAGATCACACAGGGGCCTATGGCTACACCTTC. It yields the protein CATSRDHTGAYGYTF.

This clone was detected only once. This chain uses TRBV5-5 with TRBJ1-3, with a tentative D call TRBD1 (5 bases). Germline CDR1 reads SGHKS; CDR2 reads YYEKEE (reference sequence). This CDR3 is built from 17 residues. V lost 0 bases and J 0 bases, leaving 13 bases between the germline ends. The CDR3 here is CASSLAFGGSSGNTIYF. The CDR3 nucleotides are TGTGCCAGCAGCTTGGCCTTTGGGGGGTCCTCTGGAAACACCATATATTTT.

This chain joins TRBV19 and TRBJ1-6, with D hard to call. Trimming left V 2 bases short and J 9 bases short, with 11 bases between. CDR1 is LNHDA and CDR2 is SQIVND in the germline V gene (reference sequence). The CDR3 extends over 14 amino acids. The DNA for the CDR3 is TGTGCCAGTAGTATAACCCCGACGGTTTCACCCCTCCACTTT. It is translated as CASSITPTVSPLHF. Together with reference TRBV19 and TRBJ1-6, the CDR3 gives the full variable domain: DGGITQSPKYLFRKEGQNVTLSCEQNLNHDAMYWYRQDPGQGLRLIYYSQIVNDFQKGDIAEGYSVSREKKESFPLTVTSAQKNPTAFYLCASSITPTVSPLHFGNGTRLTVT.

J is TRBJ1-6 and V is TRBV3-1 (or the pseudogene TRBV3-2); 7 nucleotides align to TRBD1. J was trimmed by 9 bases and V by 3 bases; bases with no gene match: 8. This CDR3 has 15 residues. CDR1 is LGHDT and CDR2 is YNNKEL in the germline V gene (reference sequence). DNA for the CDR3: TGTGCCAGCAGCCACCGACAGGGCCTTAGTTCACCCCTCCACTTT. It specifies CASSHRQGLSSPLHF.

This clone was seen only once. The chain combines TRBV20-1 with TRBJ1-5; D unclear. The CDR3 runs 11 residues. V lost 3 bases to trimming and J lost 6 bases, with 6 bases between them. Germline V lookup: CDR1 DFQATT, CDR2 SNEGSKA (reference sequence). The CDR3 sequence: CSASPVQPQHF. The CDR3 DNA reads TGCAGTGCTAGCCCCGTTCAGCCCCAGCATTTT.

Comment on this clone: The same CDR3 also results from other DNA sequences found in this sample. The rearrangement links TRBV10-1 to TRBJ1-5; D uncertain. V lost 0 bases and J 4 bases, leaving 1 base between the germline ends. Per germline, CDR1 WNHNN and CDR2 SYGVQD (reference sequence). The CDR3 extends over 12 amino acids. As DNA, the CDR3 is TGCGCCAGCAGTGAGTCTAATCAGCCCCAGCATTTT. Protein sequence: CASSESNQPQHF.

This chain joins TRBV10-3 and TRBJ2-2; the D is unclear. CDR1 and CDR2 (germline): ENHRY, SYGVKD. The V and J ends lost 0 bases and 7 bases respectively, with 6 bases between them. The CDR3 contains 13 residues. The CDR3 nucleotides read TGTGCCATCAGTGAGTCCGCCTTCGGGGAGCTGTTTTTT. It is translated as CAISESAFGELFF.

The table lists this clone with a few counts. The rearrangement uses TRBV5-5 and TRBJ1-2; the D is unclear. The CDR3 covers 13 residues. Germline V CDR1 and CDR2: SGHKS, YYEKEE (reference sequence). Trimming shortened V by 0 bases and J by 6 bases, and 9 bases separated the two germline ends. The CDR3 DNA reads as TGTGCCAGCAGCTTGGGGCCGGGAAATGGCTACACCTTC. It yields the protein CASSLGPGNGYTF.

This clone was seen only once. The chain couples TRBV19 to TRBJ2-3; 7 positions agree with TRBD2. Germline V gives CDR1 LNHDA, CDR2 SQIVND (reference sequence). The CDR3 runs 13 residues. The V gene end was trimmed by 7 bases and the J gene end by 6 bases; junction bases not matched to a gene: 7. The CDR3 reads CASTLKGGDTQYF. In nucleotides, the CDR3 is TGTGCCAGTACCCTGAAGGGAGGGGATACGCAGTATTTT. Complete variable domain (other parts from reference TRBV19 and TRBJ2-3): DGGITQSPKYLFRKEGQNVTLSCEQNLNHDAMYWYRQDPGQGLRLIYYSQIVNDFQKGDIAEGYSVSREKKESFPLTVTSAQKNPTAFYLCASTLKGGDTQYFGPGTRLTVL.

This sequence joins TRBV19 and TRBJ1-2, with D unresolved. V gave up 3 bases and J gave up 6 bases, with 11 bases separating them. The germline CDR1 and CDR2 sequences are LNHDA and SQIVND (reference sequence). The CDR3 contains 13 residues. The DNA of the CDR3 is TGTGCCAGTAGTATGAGGGCCCGGGATGGCTACACCTTC. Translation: CASSMRARDGYTF.

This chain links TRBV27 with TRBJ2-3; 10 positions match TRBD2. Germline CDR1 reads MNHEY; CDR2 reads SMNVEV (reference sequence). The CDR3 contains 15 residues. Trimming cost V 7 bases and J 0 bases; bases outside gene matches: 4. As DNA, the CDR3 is TGTGCCAGCACTCGGGGACTAGCGAGCACAGATACGCAGTATTTT. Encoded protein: CASTRGLASTDTQYF.

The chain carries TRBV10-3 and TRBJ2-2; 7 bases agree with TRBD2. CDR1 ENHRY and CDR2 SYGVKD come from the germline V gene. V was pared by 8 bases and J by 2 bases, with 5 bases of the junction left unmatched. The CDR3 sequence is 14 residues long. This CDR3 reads CAIAASGNTGELFF. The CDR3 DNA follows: TGTGCCATCGCCGCTAGCGGCAACACCGGGGAGCTGTTTTTT.

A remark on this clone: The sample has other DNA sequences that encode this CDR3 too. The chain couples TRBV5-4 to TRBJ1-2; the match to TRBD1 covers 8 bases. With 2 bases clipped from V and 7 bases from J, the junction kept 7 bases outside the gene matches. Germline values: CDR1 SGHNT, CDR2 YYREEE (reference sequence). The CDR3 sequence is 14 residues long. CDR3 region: CASSLNQGAGGYTF. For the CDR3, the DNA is TGTGCCAGCAGCTTAAACCAGGGGGCTGGTGGCTACACCTTC. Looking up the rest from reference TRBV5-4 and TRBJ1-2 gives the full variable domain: ETGVTQSPTHLIKTRGQQVTLRCSSQSGHNTVSWYQQALGQGPQFIFQYYREEENGRGNFPPRFSGLQFPNYSSELNVNALELDDSALYLCASSLNQGAGGYTFGSGTRLTVV.

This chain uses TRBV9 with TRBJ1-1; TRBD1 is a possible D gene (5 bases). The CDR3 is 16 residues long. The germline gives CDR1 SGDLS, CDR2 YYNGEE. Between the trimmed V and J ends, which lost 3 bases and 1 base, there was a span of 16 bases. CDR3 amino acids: CASSAGAGTENTEAFF. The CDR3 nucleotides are TGTGCCAGCAGCGCCGGGGCCGGGACTGAGAACACTGAAGCTTTCTTT.

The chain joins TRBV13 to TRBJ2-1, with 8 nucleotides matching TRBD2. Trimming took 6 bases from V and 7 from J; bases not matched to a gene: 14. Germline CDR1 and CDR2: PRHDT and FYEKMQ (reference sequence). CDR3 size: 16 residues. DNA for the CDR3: TGTGCCAGCAGTTGGGGAGTCGGGGGGGTTGTGAATGAGCAGTTCTTC. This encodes CASSWGVGGVVNEQFF.

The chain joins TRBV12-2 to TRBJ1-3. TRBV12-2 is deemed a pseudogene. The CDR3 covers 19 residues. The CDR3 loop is CASRFELMELRHSGNTIYF. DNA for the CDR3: TGTGCAAGTCGCTTCGAATTGATGGAGCTAAGGCACTCTGGAAACACCATATATTTT.

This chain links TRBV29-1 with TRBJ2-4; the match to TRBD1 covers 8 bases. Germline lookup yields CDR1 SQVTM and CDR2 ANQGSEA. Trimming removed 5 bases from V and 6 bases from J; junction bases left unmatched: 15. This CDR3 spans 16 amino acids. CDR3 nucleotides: TGCAGCGTTAAGGCGCAGGGGGCGGTGGGCAGAAACATTCAGTACTTC. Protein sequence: CSVKAQGAVGRNIQYF.

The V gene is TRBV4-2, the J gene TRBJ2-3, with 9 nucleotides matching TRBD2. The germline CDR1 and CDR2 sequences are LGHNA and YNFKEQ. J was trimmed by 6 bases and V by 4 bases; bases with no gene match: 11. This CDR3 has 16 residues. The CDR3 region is CASSLQQRGAGDTQYF. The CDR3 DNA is TGTGCCAGCAGCCTACAACAGCGGGGGGCAGGGGATACGCAGTATTTT.

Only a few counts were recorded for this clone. The CDR3 coding sequence is TGTGCCAGCAGCTTAGGACCGGTGGTTATTGAGCAGTTCTTC. Translation: CASSLGPVVIEQFF. The chain combines TRBV7-2 with TRBJ2-1, with unresolved D. This CDR3 has 14 amino acids. Germline V gene lookup returns CDR1 SGHTA and CDR2 FQGNSA. The V gene lost 1 base and the J gene lost 9 bases, with 13 bases spanning the gap.

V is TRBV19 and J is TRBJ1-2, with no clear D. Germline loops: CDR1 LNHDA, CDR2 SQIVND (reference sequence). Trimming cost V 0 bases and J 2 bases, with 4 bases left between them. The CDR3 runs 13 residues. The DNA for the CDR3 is TGTGCCAGTAGTATAGACCTAAACTATGGCTACACCTTC. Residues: CASSIDLNYGYTF.

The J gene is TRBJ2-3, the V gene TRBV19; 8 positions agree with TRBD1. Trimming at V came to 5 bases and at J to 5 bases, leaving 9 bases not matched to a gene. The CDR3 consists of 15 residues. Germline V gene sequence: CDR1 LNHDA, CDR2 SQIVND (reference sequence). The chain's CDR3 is CASSPRTGHGDTQYF. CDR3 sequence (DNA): TGTGCCAGTAGTCCGCGGACAGGGCACGGAGATACGCAGTATTTT.

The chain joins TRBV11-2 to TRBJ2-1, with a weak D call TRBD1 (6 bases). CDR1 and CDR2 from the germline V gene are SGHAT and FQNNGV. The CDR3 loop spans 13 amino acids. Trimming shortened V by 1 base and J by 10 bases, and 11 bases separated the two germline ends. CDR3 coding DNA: TGTGCCAGCAGCTTAGCTGCTCAGGGGGAGCAGTTCTTC. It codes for CASSLAAQGEQFF.

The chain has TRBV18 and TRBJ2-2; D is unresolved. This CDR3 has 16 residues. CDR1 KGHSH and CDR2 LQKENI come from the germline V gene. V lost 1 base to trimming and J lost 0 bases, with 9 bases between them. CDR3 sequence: CASSPQGRTNTGELFF. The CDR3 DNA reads TGTGCCAGCTCACCACAGGGCAGGACGAACACCGGGGAGCTGTTTTTT.

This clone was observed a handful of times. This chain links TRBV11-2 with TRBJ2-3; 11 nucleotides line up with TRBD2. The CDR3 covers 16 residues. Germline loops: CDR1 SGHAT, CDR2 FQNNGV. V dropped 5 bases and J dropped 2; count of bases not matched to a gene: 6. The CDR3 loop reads CASSARLAGNTDTQYF. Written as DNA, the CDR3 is TGTGCCAGCAGCGCCAGACTAGCGGGGAACACAGATACGCAGTATTTT.

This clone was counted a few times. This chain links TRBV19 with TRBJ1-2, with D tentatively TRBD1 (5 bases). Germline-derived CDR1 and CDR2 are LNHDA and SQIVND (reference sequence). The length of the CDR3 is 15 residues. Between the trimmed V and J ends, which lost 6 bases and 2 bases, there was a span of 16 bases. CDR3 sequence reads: CASSRSAGLNYGYTF. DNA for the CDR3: TGTGCCAGTAGCCGATCTGCAGGGTTAAACTATGGCTACACCTTC.

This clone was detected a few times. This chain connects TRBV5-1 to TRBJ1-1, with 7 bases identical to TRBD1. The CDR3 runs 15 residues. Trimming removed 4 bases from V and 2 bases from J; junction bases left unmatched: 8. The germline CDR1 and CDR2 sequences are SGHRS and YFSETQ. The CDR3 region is CASSVNRDSNTEAFF. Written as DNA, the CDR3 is TGCGCCAGCAGCGTAAACCGGGACAGCAACACTGAAGCTTTCTTT.

CDR3 DNA: TGTGCCAGCAGATCGGCGGAGGGAAAGGTCCACTTT. Translating it yields CASRSAEGKVHF. V gene TRBV27 combines with J gene TRBJ1-6, with D uncertain. The V end was cut by 6 bases, the J end by 17 bases, with 17 bases between. This CDR3 is 12 amino acids long. Germline loops: CDR1 MNHEY, CDR2 SMNVEV (reference sequence).

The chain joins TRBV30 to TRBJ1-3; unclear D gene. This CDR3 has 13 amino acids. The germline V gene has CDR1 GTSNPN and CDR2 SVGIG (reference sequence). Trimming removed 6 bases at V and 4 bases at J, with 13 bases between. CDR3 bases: TGTGCCTGCGAAGGGCAGAGAGGAAACACCATATATTTT. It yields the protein CACEGQRGNTIYF.

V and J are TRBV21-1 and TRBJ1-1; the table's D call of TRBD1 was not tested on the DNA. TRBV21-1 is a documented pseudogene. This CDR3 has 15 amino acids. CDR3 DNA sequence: TGTGCCAGCAGCAAAGGCGGGACAGGGGGCACTGAAGCTTTCTTT. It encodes CASSKGGTGGTEAFF.

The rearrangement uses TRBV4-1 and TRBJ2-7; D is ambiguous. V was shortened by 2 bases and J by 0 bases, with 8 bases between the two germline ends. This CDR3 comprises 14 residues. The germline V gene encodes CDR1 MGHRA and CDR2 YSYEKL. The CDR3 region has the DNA TGCGCCAGCAGCCAATCGGCGGTCTCCTACGAGCAGTACTTC. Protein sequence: CASSQSAVSYEQYF.

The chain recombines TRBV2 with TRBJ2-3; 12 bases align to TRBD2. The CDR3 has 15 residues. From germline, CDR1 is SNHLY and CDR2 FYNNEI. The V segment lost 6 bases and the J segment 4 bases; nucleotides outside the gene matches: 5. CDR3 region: CASRRLAGAPDTQYF. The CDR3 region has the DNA TGTGCCAGCAGACGACTAGCGGGGGCGCCAGATACGCAGTATTTT.

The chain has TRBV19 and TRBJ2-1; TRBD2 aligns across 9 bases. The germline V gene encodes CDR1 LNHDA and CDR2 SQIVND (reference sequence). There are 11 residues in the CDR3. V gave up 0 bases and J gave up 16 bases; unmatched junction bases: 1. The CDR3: CASSIEGTSFF. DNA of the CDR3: TGTGCCAGTAGTATAGAAGGGACTAGCTTCTTC.